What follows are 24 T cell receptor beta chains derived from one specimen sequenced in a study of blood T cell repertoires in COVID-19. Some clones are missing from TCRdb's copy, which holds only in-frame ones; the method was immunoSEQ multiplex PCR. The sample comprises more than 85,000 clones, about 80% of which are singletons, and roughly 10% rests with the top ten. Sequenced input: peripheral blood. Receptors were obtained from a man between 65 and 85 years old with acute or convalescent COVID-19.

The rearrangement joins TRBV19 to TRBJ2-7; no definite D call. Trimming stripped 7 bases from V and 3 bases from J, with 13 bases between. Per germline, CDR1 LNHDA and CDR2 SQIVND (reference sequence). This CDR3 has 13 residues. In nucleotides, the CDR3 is TGTGCCAGTACCCCAGGTGGCATCTACGAGCAGTACTTC. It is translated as CASTPGGIYEQYF. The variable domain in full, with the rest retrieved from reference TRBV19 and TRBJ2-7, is DGGITQSPKYLFRKEGQNVTLSCEQNLNHDAMYWYRQDPGQGLRLIYYSQIVNDFQKGDIAEGYSVSREKKESFPLTVTSAQKNPTAFYLCASTPGGIYEQYFGPGTRLTVT.

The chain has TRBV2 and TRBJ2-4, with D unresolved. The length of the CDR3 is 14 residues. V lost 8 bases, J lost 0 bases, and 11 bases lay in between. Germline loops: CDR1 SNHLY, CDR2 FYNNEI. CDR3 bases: TGTGCCAGCGCTGGTGAGTCAGCCAAAAACATTCAGTACTTC. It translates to CASAGESAKNIQYF.

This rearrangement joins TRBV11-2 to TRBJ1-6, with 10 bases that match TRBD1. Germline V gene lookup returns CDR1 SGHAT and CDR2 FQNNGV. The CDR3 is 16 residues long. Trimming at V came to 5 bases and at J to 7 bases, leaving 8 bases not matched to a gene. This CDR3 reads CASSPARDRGNSPLHF. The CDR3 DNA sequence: TGTGCCAGCAGCCCAGCTCGGGACAGGGGAAATTCACCCCTCCACTTT.

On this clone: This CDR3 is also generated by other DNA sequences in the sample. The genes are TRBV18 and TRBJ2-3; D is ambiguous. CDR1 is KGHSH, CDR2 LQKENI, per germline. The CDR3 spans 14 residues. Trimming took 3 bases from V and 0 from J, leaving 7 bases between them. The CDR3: CASSPGGSTDTQYF. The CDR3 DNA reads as TGTGCCAGCTCACCTGGCGGAAGCACAGATACGCAGTATTTT. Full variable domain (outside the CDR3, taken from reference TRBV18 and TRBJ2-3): NAGVMQNPRHLVRRRGQEARLRCSPMKGHSHVYWYRQLPEEGLKFMVYLQKENIIDESGMPKERFSAEFPKEGPSILRIQQVVRGDSAAYFCASSPGGSTDTQYFGPGTRLTVL.

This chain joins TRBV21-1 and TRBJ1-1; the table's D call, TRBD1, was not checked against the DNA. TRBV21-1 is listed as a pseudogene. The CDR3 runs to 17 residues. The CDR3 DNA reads TGTGCCAGCAGCAAAGTAAGGGGGGACAGGCTTAACACTGAAGCTTTCTTT. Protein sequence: CASSKVRGDRLNTEAFF.

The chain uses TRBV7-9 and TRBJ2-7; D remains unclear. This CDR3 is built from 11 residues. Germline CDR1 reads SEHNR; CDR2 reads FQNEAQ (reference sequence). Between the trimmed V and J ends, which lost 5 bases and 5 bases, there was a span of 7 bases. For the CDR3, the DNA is TGTGCCAGCAGCCGGTTTGACGAGCAGTACTTC. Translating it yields CASSRFDEQYF.

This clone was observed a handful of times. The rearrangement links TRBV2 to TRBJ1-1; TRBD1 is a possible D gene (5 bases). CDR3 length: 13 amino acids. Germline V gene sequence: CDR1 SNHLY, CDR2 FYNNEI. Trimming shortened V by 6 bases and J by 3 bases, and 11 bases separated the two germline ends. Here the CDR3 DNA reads TGTGCCAGCAGACCCAGACAGTACACTGAAGCTTTCTTT. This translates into CASRPRQYTEAFF. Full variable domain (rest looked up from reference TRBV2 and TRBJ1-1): EPEVTQTPSHQVTQMGQEVILRCVPISNHLYFYWYRQILGQKVEFLVSFYNNEISEKSEIFDDQFSVERPDGSNFTLKIRSTKLEDSAMYFCASRPRQYTEAFFGQGTRLTVV.

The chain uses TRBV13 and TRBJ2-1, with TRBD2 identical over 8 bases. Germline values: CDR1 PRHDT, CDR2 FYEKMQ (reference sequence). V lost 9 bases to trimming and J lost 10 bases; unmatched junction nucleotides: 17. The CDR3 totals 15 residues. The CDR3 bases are TGTGCCAGTACCGAGGCGAGTAGCGGGATTAAAGAGCAGTTCTTC. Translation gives CASTEASSGIKEQFF.

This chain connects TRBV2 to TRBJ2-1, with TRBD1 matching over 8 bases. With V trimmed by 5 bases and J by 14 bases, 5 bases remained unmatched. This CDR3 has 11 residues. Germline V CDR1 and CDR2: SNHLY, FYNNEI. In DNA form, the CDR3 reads TGTGCCAGCAGTCTGGACAGGGAAGAGTTCTTC. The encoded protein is CASSLDREEFF.

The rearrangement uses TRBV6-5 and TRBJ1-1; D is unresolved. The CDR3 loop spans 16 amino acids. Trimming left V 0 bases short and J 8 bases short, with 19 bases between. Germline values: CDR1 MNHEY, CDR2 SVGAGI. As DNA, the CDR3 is TGTGCCAGCAGTTACTCGATCATCCCCAGCGTGAACGAAGCTTTCTTT. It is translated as CASSYSIIPSVNEAFF.

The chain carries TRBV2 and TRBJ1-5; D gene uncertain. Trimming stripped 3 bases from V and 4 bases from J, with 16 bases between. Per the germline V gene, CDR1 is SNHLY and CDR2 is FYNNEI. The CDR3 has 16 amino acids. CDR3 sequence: CASSDGYSPRNQPQHF. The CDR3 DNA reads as TGTGCCAGCAGTGATGGTTACAGCCCGAGAAATCAGCCCCAGCATTTT. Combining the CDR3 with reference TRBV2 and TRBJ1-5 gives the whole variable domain EPEVTQTPSHQVTQMGQEVILRCVPISNHLYFYWYRQILGQKVEFLVSFYNNEISEKSEIFDDQFSVERPDGSNFTLKIRSTKLEDSAMYFCASSDGYSPRNQPQHFGDGTRLSIL.

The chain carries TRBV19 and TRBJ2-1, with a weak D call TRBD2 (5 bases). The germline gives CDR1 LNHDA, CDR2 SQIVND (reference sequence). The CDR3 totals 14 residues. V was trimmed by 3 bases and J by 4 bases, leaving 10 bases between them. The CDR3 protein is CASSIPGLYNEQFF. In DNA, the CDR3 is TGTGCCAGTAGTATTCCGGGATTATACAATGAGCAGTTCTTC.

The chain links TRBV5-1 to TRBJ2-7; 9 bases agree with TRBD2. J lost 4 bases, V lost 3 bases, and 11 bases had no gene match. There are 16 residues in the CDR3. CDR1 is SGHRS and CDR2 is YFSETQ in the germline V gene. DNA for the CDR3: TGCGCCAGCAGCTCGGAGGGGAGCGGGAGGTGGTACGAGCAGTACTTC. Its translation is CASSSEGSGRWYEQYF. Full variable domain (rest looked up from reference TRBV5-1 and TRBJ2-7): KAGVTQTPRYLIKTRGQQVTLSCSPISGHRSVSWYQQTPGQGLQFLFEYFSETQRNKGNFPGRFSGRQFSNSRSEMNVSTLELGDSALYLCASSSEGSGRWYEQYFGPGTRLTVT.

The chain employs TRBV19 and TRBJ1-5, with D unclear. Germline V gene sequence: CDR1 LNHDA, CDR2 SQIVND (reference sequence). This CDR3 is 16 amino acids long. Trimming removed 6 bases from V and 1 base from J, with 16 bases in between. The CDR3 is CASSSPNLRSNQPQHF. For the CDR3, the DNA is TGTGCCAGTAGCAGCCCTAACCTGCGGAGCAATCAGCCCCAGCATTTT.

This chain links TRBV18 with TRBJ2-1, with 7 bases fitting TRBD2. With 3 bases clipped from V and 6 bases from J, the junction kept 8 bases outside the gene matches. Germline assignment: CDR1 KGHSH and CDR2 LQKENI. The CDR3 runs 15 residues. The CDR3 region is CASSPAGTTGNEQFF. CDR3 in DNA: TGTGCCAGCTCACCTGCCGGGACTACGGGCAATGAGCAGTTCTTC.

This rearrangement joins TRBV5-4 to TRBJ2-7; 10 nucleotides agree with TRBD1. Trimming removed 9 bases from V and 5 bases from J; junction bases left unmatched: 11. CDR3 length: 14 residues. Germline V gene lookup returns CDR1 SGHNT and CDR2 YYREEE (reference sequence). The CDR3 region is CANKTGTGVHEQYF. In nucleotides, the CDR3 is TGTGCCAACAAAACCGGGACAGGGGTCCACGAGCAGTACTTC.

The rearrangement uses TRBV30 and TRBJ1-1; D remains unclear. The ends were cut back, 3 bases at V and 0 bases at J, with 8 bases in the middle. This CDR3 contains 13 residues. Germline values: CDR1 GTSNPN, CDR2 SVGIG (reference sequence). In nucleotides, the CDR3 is TGTGCCTGGAGCTTACAGTTGAACACTGAAGCTTTCTTT. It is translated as CAWSLQLNTEAFF.

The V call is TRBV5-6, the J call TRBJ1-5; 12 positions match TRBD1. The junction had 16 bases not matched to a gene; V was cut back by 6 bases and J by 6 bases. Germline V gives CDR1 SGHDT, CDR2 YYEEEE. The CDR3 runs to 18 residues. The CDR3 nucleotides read TGTGCCAGCACCACTATGCTTACACGGGACAGGGGGCTTCAGCCCCAGCATTTT. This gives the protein CASTTMLTRDRGLQPQHF.

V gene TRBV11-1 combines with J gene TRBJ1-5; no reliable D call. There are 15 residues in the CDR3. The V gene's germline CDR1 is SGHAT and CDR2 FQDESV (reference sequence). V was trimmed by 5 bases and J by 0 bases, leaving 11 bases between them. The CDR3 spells CASSRRLYSNQPQHF. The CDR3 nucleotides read TGTGCCAGCAGCCGGAGACTGTATAGCAATCAGCCCCAGCATTTT.

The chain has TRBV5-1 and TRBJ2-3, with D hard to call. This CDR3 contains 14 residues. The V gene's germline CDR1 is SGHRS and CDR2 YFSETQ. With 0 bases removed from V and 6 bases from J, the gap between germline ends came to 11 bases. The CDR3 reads CASSLGQAFDTQYF. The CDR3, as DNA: TGCGCCAGCAGCTTGGGGCAGGCATTCGATACGCAGTATTTT.

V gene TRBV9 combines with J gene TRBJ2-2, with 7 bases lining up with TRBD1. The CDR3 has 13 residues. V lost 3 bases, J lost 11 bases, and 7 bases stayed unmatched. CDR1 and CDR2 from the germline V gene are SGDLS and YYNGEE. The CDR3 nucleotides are TGTGCCAGCAGCGCCGCCCCAGGGGGAGAGCTGTTTTTT. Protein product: CASSAAPGGELFF.

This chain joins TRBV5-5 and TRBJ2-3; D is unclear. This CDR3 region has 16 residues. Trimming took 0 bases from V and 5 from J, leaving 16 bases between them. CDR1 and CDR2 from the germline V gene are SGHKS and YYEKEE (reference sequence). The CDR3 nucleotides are TGTGCCAGCAGCTTGGAACTGTTTGACCGGAGAGATACGCAGTATTTT. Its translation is CASSLELFDRRDTQYF.

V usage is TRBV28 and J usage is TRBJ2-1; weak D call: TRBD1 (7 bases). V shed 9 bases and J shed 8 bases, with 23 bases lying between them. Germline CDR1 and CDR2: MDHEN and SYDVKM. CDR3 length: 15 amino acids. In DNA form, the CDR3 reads TGTGCCAGTATTGGACAGGCCCACAGGAGGGATGAGCAGTTCTTC. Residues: CASIGQAHRRDEQFF.

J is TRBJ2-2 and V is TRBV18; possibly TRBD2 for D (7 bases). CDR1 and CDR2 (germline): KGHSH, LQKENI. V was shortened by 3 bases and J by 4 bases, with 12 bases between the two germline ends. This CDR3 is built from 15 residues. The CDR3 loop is CASSPLGGATGELFF. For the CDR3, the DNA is TGTGCCAGCTCACCCCTGGGGGGGGCCACCGGGGAGCTGTTTTTT.